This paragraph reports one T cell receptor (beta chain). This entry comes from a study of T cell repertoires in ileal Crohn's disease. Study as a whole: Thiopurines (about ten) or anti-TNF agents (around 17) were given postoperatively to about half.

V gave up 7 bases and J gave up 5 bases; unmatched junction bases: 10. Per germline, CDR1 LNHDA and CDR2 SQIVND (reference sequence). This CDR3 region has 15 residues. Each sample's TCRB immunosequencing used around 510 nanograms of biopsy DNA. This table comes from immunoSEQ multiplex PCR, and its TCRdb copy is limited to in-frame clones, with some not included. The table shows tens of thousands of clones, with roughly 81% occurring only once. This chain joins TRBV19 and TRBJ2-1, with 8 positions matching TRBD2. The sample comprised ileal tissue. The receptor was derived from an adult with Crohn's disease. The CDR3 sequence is CASTITGGANNEQFF. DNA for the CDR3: TGTGCCAGTACCATTACGGGGGGGGCTAACAATGAGCAGTTCTTC.